These 8 T cell receptor beta chains were all obtained from the same sample, sequenced in a study of T cells in localized non-small cell lung cancer. The repertoire was sequenced with immunoSEQ multiplex PCR; TCRdb's copy has only in-frame clones and lacks some. The repertoire holds 1,200 or so clones, with roughly 26% as singletons. The source material was lung tumor tissue, sampled before any cancer treatment. These receptors all come from a man between 40 and 70 years old with stage II squamous cell lung carcinoma.

The chain links TRBV18 to TRBJ2-7; maybe TRBD1 (6 bases). Germline CDR1 is KGHSH and CDR2 is LQKENI. V was cut by 0 bases and J by 3 bases, with 9 bases left in between. The CDR3 loop spans 14 amino acids. In DNA form, the CDR3 reads TGTGCCAGCTCACCACCGGCAGGGGTCTACGAGCAGTACTTC. It yields the protein CASSPPAGVYEQYF.

This chain connects TRBV30 to TRBJ1-4; no reliable D call. The CDR3 totals 14 residues. The V end was cut by 3 bases, the J end by 5 bases, with 13 bases between. Germline V gives CDR1 GTSNPN, CDR2 SVGIG (reference sequence). DNA of the CDR3: TGTGCCTGGAGGGGATACAGACAAAATGAAAAACTGTTTTTT. Translation gives CAWRGYRQNEKLFF.

In this sample, this clone is medium-sized (0.01 to 0.1%). The CDR3: CASKRLAGGPDTQYF. The CDR3 DNA is TGTGCCAGCAAAAGACTAGCGGGAGGGCCGGATACGCAGTATTTT. V is TRBV2 and J is TRBJ2-3, with 14 bases fitting TRBD2. The CDR3 length is 15 residues. Germline CDR1 and CDR2: SNHLY and FYNNEI. The junction had 6 bases not matched to a gene; V was cut back by 7 bases and J by 6 bases.

By frequency in the sample, this clone is large. The chain couples TRBV6-8 to TRBJ1-1, with D unresolved. This CDR3 comprises 13 residues. V lost 6 bases and J lost 1, with 9 bases in between. Germline V gives CDR1 MNHGY, CDR2 SAAAGT. This chain's CDR3 is CASSPRQNTEAFF. The CDR3 DNA reads as TGTGCCAGCAGCCCAAGACAGAACACTGAAGCTTTCTTT.

By frequency in the sample, this clone is medium-sized. V usage is TRBV11-3 and J usage is TRBJ2-1; D may be TRBD2 (5 bases). The CDR3 totals 15 residues. The V and J ends lost 5 bases and 2 bases respectively, with 13 bases between them. Looked up from germline, CDR1 is SGHNT and CDR2 is YENEEA. The chain's CDR3 is CASSLGGEPYNEQFF. The DNA for the CDR3 is TGTGCCAGCAGCCTAGGTGGGGAGCCCTACAATGAGCAGTTCTTC. Full variable domain (rest looked up from reference TRBV11-3 and TRBJ2-1): EAGVVQSPRYKIIEKKQPVAFWCNPISGHNTLYWYLQNLGQGPELLIRYENEEAVDDSQLPKDRFSAERLKGVDSTLKIQPAELGDSAVYLCASSLGGEPYNEQFFGPGTRLTVL.

By sample share, this clone is medium-sized. The chain links TRBV6-8 to TRBJ1-2; 9 bases line up with TRBD1. The CDR3 spans 14 residues. The V gene's germline CDR1 is MNHGY and CDR2 SAAAGT. Trimming cost V 10 bases and J 3 bases; bases outside gene matches: 9. The CDR3 protein is CAISRGTGHYGYTF. CDR3 in DNA: TGTGCCATCAGCCGTGGGACAGGGCACTATGGCTACACCTTC.

This clone is medium-sized within its sample. The V call is TRBV6-8, the J call TRBJ2-7; possibly TRBD1 for D (6 bases). The CDR3 is 14 residues long. Germline loops: CDR1 MNHGY, CDR2 SAAAGT. The germline V and J ends were trimmed by 6 bases and 0 bases, with 12 bases remaining between them. The DNA for the CDR3 is TGTGCCAGCAGATCAGGGGTGAGCTCCTACGAGCAGTACTTC. Translation gives CASRSGVSSYEQYF.

This clone ranks as large. This rearrangement joins TRBV4-1 to TRBJ2-3, with D possibly being TRBD1 or TRBD2 (6 bases each). Trimming shortened V by 0 bases and J by 1 base, and 11 bases separated the two germline ends. Germline CDR1 and CDR2: MGHRA and YSYEKL. The CDR3 covers 16 residues. CDR3 amino acids: CASSQDAGGGTDTQYF. In DNA form, the CDR3 reads TGCGCCAGCAGCCAAGACGCCGGGGGCGGCACAGATACGCAGTATTTT.